The 11 T cell receptor beta chains reported below all come from one sample, sequenced in a study of blood T cell repertoires in COVID-19. Clones were sequenced by immunoSEQ multiplex PCR, and TCRdb holds only the in-frame ones, with some missing. The sample has 65,000 to 75,000 clones, roughly 70% seen once. Sequencing used peripheral blood. The receptors were sampled from a man between 65 and 79 years old with acute or convalescent COVID-19.

The table lists this clone with a count of one. This chain joins TRBV5-1 and TRBJ2-7; 7 bases agree with TRBD2. Trimming removed 0 bases from V and 7 bases from J; junction bases left unmatched: 10. CDR3 size: 15 residues. CDR1 is SGHRS and CDR2 is YFSETQ in the germline V gene. The CDR3 loop is CASSLGEGGPGEQYF. The CDR3 nucleotides read TGCGCCAGCAGCTTGGGAGAGGGAGGGCCGGGTGAGCAGTACTTC.

The chain links TRBV6-2 or TRBV6-3 to TRBJ2-3, with TRBD1 identical over 8 bases. Germline loops: CDR1 MNHEY, CDR2 SVGEGT. After removal of 0 bases from V and 6 bases from J, the junction contained 20 bases not matched to a gene. The CDR3 is 20 amino acids. CDR3 bases: TGTGCCAGCAGTTACTCGAGGTCGAGGGCGGCAACAGGGGGAGTGGATACGCAGTATTTT. Residues: CASSYSRSRAATGGVDTQYF.

A few counts support this clone. The chain links TRBV10-3 to TRBJ1-1, with 7 bases identical to TRBD1. Germline trimming cut 5 bases from V and 0 bases from J; bases unmatched to any gene: 3. The CDR3 spans 14 residues. CDR1 is ENHRY, CDR2 SYGVKD, per germline. The CDR3 spells CAISRDSLNTEAFF. The CDR3 nucleotides are TGTGCCATCAGTCGGGACAGTCTGAACACTGAAGCTTTCTTT.

This clone was counted between two and nine times. This CDR3 is CASSLEGGITEQYF. The CDR3 DNA follows: TGTGCCAGCAGCTTAGAGGGGGGAATCACCGAGCAGTACTTC. The J gene is TRBJ2-7, the V gene TRBV11-2; possibly TRBD2 for D (6 bases). V was shortened by 0 bases and J by 6 bases, with 12 bases between the two germline ends. The CDR3 has 14 amino acids. Germline CDR1 and CDR2: SGHAT and FQNNGV.

V is TRBV3-1 (or the pseudogene TRBV3-2) and J is TRBJ2-1; TRBD2 matches 14 bases. The CDR3 is 17 amino acids. Germline V gives CDR1 LGHDT, CDR2 YNNKEL (reference sequence). V dropped 3 bases and J dropped 0; count of bases not matched to a gene: 1. The CDR3 sequence: CASSQGTSGSSYNEQFF. CDR3 nucleotide sequence: TGTGCCAGCAGCCAGGGGACTAGCGGGAGCTCCTACAATGAGCAGTTCTTC.

This chain connects TRBV18 to TRBJ2-2; D is ambiguous. In germline, CDR1 is KGHSH, CDR2 LQKENI. The CDR3 is made up of 14 amino acids. Between the trimmed V and J ends, which lost 4 bases and 1 base, there was a span of 7 bases. For the CDR3, the DNA is TGTGCCAGCTCACTCGACTGGAACACCGGGGAGCTGTTTTTT. This codes for CASSLDWNTGELFF. Full variable domain (remainder filled in from reference TRBV18 and TRBJ2-2): NAGVMQNPRHLVRRRGQEARLRCSPMKGHSHVYWYRQLPEEGLKFMVYLQKENIIDESGMPKERFSAEFPKEGPSILRIQQVVRGDSAAYFCASSLDWNTGELFFGEGSRLTVL.

In its sample, this clone was seen a few times. The chain has TRBV2 and TRBJ1-1; tentative D call: TRBD1 (5 bases). This CDR3 has 15 amino acids. V dropped 5 bases and J dropped 4 bases, with 17 bases sitting between them. Germline assignment: CDR1 SNHLY and CDR2 FYNNEI. The chain's CDR3 is CASSNLDSRSTEAFF. As DNA, the CDR3 is TGTGCCAGCAGTAACCTTGACAGCCGTAGCACTGAAGCTTTCTTT.

The chain employs TRBV10-3 and TRBJ2-1; possibly TRBD2 for D (6 bases). The CDR3 sequence is 22 residues long. CDR1 is ENHRY, CDR2 SYGVKD, per germline. The V and J ends lost 4 bases and 0 bases respectively, with 31 bases between them. This CDR3 is CAISGSGLREENQESSYNEQFF. The DNA for the CDR3 is TGTGCCATCAGTGGGTCGGGCTTGAGGGAGGAAAACCAAGAAAGCTCCTACAATGAGCAGTTCTTC.

The chain recombines TRBV7-9 with TRBJ1-6, with D unclear. Per the germline V gene, CDR1 is SEHNR and CDR2 is FQNEAQ (reference sequence). V dropped 1 base and J dropped 8 bases, with 12 bases sitting between them. The CDR3 consists of 15 residues. The CDR3 reads CASSLVPVLDSPLHF. The CDR3 bases are TGTGCCAGCAGCTTAGTCCCAGTGCTAGATTCACCCCTCCACTTT. The whole variable domain, filled in from reference TRBV7-9 and TRBJ1-6, reads DTGVSQNPRHKITKRGQNVTFRCDPISEHNRLYWYRQTLGQGPEFLTYFQNEAQLEKSRLLSDRFSAERPKGSFSTLEIQRTEQGDSAMYLCASSLVPVLDSPLHFGNGTRLTVT.

The chain employs TRBV7-8 and TRBJ2-7; D may be TRBD1 (6 bases). The CDR3 is 13 residues long. Germline assignment: CDR1 SGHVS and CDR2 FQNEAQ. Trimming removed 3 bases from V and 5 bases from J, with 11 bases in between. The CDR3, as DNA: TGTGCCAGCAGCTTCACAGGGAACAACGAGCAGTACTTC. It is translated as CASSFTGNNEQYF.

This chain uses TRBV7-2 with TRBJ2-7; the D gene is possibly TRBD2 (6 bases). Germline CDR1 reads SGHTA; CDR2 reads FQGNSA. V was cut by 1 base and J by 5 bases, with 18 bases left in between. The CDR3 is made up of 16 amino acids. CDR3 sequence: CASSLEGRWARNEQYF. In nucleotides, the CDR3 is TGTGCCAGCAGCTTAGAAGGGAGGTGGGCCAGGAACGAGCAGTACTTC.